The sequence of this T cell receptor beta chain was determined in a study of T cell repertoires in cytomegalovirus infection. Study in general: Both CMV infection and a matching HLA type were indicated by public TCR beta signatures. Study-level findings and limits: The study identified carriers of CMV plus the relevant HLA from cumulative public TCR beta family frequency. The ex vivo response showed dominance by HLA-C-restricted CMV-specific TCR beta clonotypes.

TCRdb ran MiXCR on the reads and lists one entry per CDR3 protein. Of about 400,000 distinct CDR3 sequences in the sample, 15% to 20% were seen once. The CDR3 runs 14 residues. V lost 6 bases to trimming and J lost 3 bases; unmatched junction nucleotides: 3. The germline CDR1 and CDR2 sequences are LNHNV and YYDKDF (reference sequence). Comments on this clonotype: Antigen specificity is unknown.

The specimen was PBMCs. The sequence was collected from a human donor in good health (CMV status not recorded). Some clones in this sample may be carry-over from other donors' samples. V gene TRBV15 combines with J gene TRBJ1-3; 9 positions agree with TRBD1. The CDR3 loop is CATRGQGGGNTIYF. The CDR3 nucleotides read TGTGCCACCAGGGGACAGGGAGGTGGAAACACCATATATTTT.